The entry that follows covers one T cell receptor (beta chain) sequence. This entry is derived from a study of blood T cell repertoires in COVID-19. About the research overall: Some COVID-19 samples were acute and others convalescent; all came from the United States, Italy and Spain. In each case, the material was cDNA or gDNA derived from T cells, B-cell-depleted T cells, or PBMCs.

The authors' processing: The authors estimated nucleated cell counts from reference gene primer amplification. Method: immunoSEQ multiplex PCR; TCRdb's copy keeps in-frame clones and lacks some. D and trimming were read from the DNA, whereas the V and J calls and clone size are those reported in that table. The sample records tens of thousands of clones, 80% to 90% being singletons. The source material was peripheral blood. This TCR was recovered from a human donor in a cohort sampled during active COVID-19.

CDR3 bases: TGCGCCAGCAGCCAAGAATTCCCAGGGAGCAATCAGCCCCAGCATTTT. This codes for CASSQEFPGSNQPQHF. The chain joins TRBV4-1 to TRBJ1-5; maybe TRBD1 (5 bases). The CDR3 runs 16 residues. Trimming took 0 bases from V and 1 from J, leaving 10 bases between them. Germline CDR1 reads MGHRA; CDR2 reads YSYEKL.